This TCR beta chain was recovered during a study of cytomegalovirus exposure and HLA in healthy donors. Whole-study findings and limits: There were 150 or so TCR beta chains listed as cytomegalovirus-associated. Researchers reported that a few CMV-associated chains were confirmed in vitro as CMV antigen-specific. Associated with HLA alleles at 0.05 false discovery rate in a later analysis were around 17,000 TCR beta sequences.

Turning to this clone: Its antigen is not known.

Germline loops: CDR1 SGHRS, CDR2 YFSETQ. Unmatched junction bases numbered 8, after V lost 5 bases and J lost 6 bases. The CDR3 consists of 14 residues. Primers: 60 Vbeta forward and 13 Jbeta reverse. TCRdb's copy holds only in-frame clones and misses some; the assay was immunoSEQ multiplex PCR. There are under 200,000 clones in the sample; around 74% occur only once, and 3% to 3.5% lies in the top ten. In nominal health when sampled, donors likely had unrecorded immune exposures nonetheless. The sequenced material came from PBMCs. The chain has TRBV5-1 and TRBJ1-2, with 9 bases fitting TRBD1. The clonotype originates from a female donor in good health and CMV-seronegative. CDR3 region: CASRSPGTGNGYTF. The CDR3, as DNA: TGCGCCAGCAGATCCCCAGGGACAGGGAATGGCTACACCTTC.